This entry lists 30 T cell receptor beta chains sequenced from one sample in a study of cytotoxic CD8 clonotypes in ibrutinib-treated CLL. Some clones are missing from TCRdb's copy, which holds only in-frame ones; the method was immunoSEQ multiplex PCR. The sample yields around 60,000 clones, 45% to 65% seen once. The starting material was PBMCs, obtained after 12 months of ibrutinib treatment. These receptors all come from a human donor with chronic lymphocytic leukemia.

J is TRBJ2-3 and V is TRBV1; the table's D call, TRBD2, has no DNA check behind it. TRBV1 is annotated as a pseudogene. The CDR3 consists of 16 residues. CDR3 sequence reads: CTSSQDRRWVSDTQYF. As DNA, the CDR3 is TGCACCAGCAGCCAAGATAGGCGGTGGGTCTCGGATACGCAGTATTTT.

The rearrangement uses TRBV7-9 and TRBJ2-1; TRBD2 matches at 14 bases. This CDR3 is built from 14 residues. Unmatched junction bases numbered 8, after V lost 5 bases and J lost 14 bases. Germline CDR1 is SEHNR and CDR2 is FQNEAQ (reference sequence). This CDR3 reads CASSPLTSGRDEFF. In DNA form, the CDR3 reads TGTGCCAGCAGCCCCCTGACTAGCGGGAGGGACGAGTTCTTC.

The chain couples TRBV5-1 to TRBJ2-2, with D tentatively TRBD2 (5 bases). V lost 0 bases, J lost 5 bases, and 14 bases lay in between. This CDR3 has 16 residues. Looked up from germline, CDR1 is SGHRS and CDR2 is YFSETQ. CDR3 loop: CASSLVLGEVTGELFF. The DNA for the CDR3 is TGCGCCAGCAGCTTGGTTTTGGGAGAAGTGACCGGGGAGCTGTTTTTT.

The rearrangement uses TRBV28 and TRBJ2-1, with 9 bases lining up with TRBD1. There are 18 residues in the CDR3. Germline CDR1 and CDR2: MDHEN and SYDVKM. After removal of 4 bases from V and 5 bases from J, the junction contained 15 bases not matched to a gene. The CDR3 loop is CASSSRGTGRVLDNEQFF. In DNA form, the CDR3 reads TGTGCCAGCAGTTCACGAGGGACAGGGAGGGTTCTTGACAATGAGCAGTTCTTC.

This clone was seen ten or more times. The chain employs TRBV10-3 and TRBJ2-7, with D possibly matching TRBD2 (5 bases). Germline CDR1 is ENHRY and CDR2 is SYGVKD. The V end lost 7 bases, the J end lost 2 bases, and 15 bases lay between the germline ends. This CDR3 region has 14 residues. The CDR3 loop is CAITRTALTYEQYF. The CDR3 DNA reads as TGTGCCATCACTCGGACTGCCCTCACCTACGAGCAGTACTTC.

The rearrangement uses TRBV6-6 and TRBJ1-1; D possibly corresponds to TRBD1 (6 bases). The CDR3 consists of 13 residues. The V end lost 6 bases, the J end lost 6 bases, and 14 bases lay between the germline ends. Germline CDR1 is MNHNY and CDR2 is SVGAGI (reference sequence). Here the CDR3 DNA reads TGTGCCAGCAGGCCAGGACAGCTCGCTGAAGCTTTCTTT. This codes for CASRPGQLAEAFF.

The table lists this clone with a few counts. This chain links TRBV10-2 with TRBJ1-1, with no clear D. The germline gives CDR1 WSHSY, CDR2 SAAADI. V lost 5 bases and J 4 bases, leaving 8 bases between the germline ends. CDR3 length equals 12 residues. Here the CDR3 reads CASSPTITEAFF. For the CDR3, the DNA is TGCGCCAGCAGTCCTACTATCACTGAAGCTTTCTTT.

The chain recombines TRBV30 with TRBJ1-2; 10 nucleotides line up with TRBD1. The CDR3 runs to 15 residues. The germline CDR1 and CDR2 sequences are GTSNPN and SVGIG (reference sequence). V shed 6 bases and J 4 bases; nucleotides not matched to a gene: 11. The DNA for the CDR3 is TGTGCCTGCCATAGGGTGACAGGGGGCACCTATGGCTACACCTTC. This gives the protein CACHRVTGGTYGYTF.

The rearrangement links TRBV10-2 to TRBJ1-6; 7 nucleotides agree with TRBD1. The CDR3 loop spans 14 amino acids. The V gene's germline CDR1 is WSHSY and CDR2 SAAADI. Germline trimming cut 4 bases from V and 11 bases from J; bases unmatched to any gene: 8. CDR3 loop: CASSGQGKIAPLHF. CDR3 nucleotides: TGCGCCAGCAGTGGACAGGGAAAGATTGCACCCCTCCACTTT.

There are many counts of this clone. The gene calls are TRBV19 and TRBJ2-1; TRBD2 aligns across 12 bases. The CDR3 totals 15 residues. The V gene end was trimmed by 4 bases and the J gene end by 5 bases; junction bases not matched to a gene: 3. Per the germline V gene, CDR1 is LNHDA and CDR2 is SQIVND (reference sequence). The CDR3 DNA reads as TGTGCCAGTAGTACCGCTAGCGGGAGGGACAATGAGCAGTTCTTC. Protein product: CASSTASGRDNEQFF.

The chain recombines TRBV11-3 with TRBJ2-3; D remains ambiguous. The V end was cut by 3 bases, the J end by 5 bases, with 9 bases between. Germline V gene sequence: CDR1 SGHNT, CDR2 YENEEA. The CDR3 contains 13 residues. The CDR3 bases are TGTGCCAGCAGCTTGACGTCCCGAGATACGCAGTATTTT. It codes for CASSLTSRDTQYF.

The V call is TRBV21-1, the J call TRBJ2-5; the DNA was not used to check the table's D call, TRBD1. TRBV21-1 is designated a pseudogene. CDR3 size: 15 residues. CDR3 coding DNA: TGTGCCAGCAGCAAAGAGTCACAGGGGGGAGAGACCCAGTACTTC. Protein: CASSKESQGGETQYF.

This clone turned up a few times. V usage is TRBV19 and J usage is TRBJ1-6, with TRBD1 matching 7 bases. V lost 6 bases to trimming and J lost 7 bases; unmatched junction nucleotides: 6. This CDR3 is 14 amino acids long. The germline V gene has CDR1 LNHDA and CDR2 SQIVND (reference sequence). CDR3 nucleotides: TGTGCCAGTAGGGACAGGAACCAAAATTCACCCCTCCACTTT. Its translation: CASRDRNQNSPLHF. Complete variable domain (other parts from reference TRBV19 and TRBJ1-6): DGGITQSPKYLFRKEGQNVTLSCEQNLNHDAMYWYRQDPGQGLRLIYYSQIVNDFQKGDIAEGYSVSREKKESFPLTVTSAQKNPTAFYLCASRDRNQNSPLHFGNGTRLTVT.

The CDR3 protein is CASSATGSGNTIYF. CDR3 nucleotides: TGCGCCAGCTCCGCGACAGGCTCTGGAAACACCATATATTTT. The chain recombines TRBV5-1 with TRBJ1-3; a possible D gene is TRBD1 (6 bases). Deletions cut 7 bases from V and 0 bases from J, with 11 bases between. Germline V gene data show CDR1 as SGHRS and CDR2 as YFSETQ. CDR3 size: 14 residues. The full variable domain, with the rest looked up from reference TRBV5-1 and TRBJ1-3, is KAGVTQTPRYLIKTRGQQVTLSCSPISGHRSVSWYQQTPGQGLQFLFEYFSETQRNKGNFPGRFSGRQFSNSRSEMNVSTLELGDSALYLCASSATGSGNTIYFGEGSWLTVV.

This clone was counted a few times. The DNA of the CDR3 is TGCGCCAGCAGCGGGGAAGCGGGCACCGGGGAGCTGTTTTTT. Translation: CASSGEAGTGELFF. The chain links TRBV5-1 to TRBJ2-2, with D tentatively TRBD2 (6 bases). The CDR3 contains 14 residues. The V and J ends lost 4 bases and 4 bases respectively, with 11 bases between them. Germline-derived CDR1 and CDR2 are SGHRS and YFSETQ.

The genes are TRBV7-8 and TRBJ1-5; D possibly corresponds to TRBD1 (5 bases). The V and J ends lost 1 base and 6 bases respectively, with 13 bases between them. Germline CDR1 reads SGHVS; CDR2 reads FQNEAQ. The CDR3 has 15 residues. CDR3 DNA sequence: TGTGCCAGCAGCTTAGACCTGGGGGTTGTTCAGCCCCAGCATTTT. Protein sequence: CASSLDLGVVQPQHF.

The count of this clone is one. The genes are TRBV4-1 and TRBJ1-1, with TRBD1 identical over 10 bases. Germline lookup yields CDR1 MGHRA and CDR2 YSYEKL. This CDR3 is built from 17 residues. The V segment lost 5 bases and the J segment 1 base; nucleotides outside the gene matches: 10. The CDR3 DNA is TGCGCCAGCAGCAGAATGAGGACAGGGGGTTCGAACACTGAAGCTTTCTTT. Its translation is CASSRMRTGGSNTEAFF.

The DNA for the CDR3 is TGTGCCAGCAGCTTAGCCCCGGGACAGGTTAACAATGAGCAGTTCTTC. Its protein product is CASSLAPGQVNNEQFF. This chain joins TRBV11-2 and TRBJ2-1, with 8 bases lining up with TRBD1. J lost 5 bases, V lost 1 base, and 7 bases had no gene match. The CDR3 is 16 residues long. Per the germline V gene, CDR1 is SGHAT and CDR2 is FQNNGV.

In this sample, this clone turned up a few times. This chain connects TRBV4-1 to TRBJ2-7; tentatively, D is TRBD1 (5 bases). With 1 base removed from V and 2 bases from J, the gap between germline ends came to 9 bases. CDR1 MGHRA and CDR2 YSYEKL come from the germline V gene. This CDR3 is 14 amino acids long. The CDR3 reads CASSQVQQAYEQYF. Written as DNA, the CDR3 is TGCGCCAGCAGCCAAGTGCAACAGGCCTACGAGCAGTACTTC.

The V gene is TRBV5-1, the J gene TRBJ1-2; 8 bases align to TRBD1. The CDR3 contains 16 residues. Unmatched junction bases numbered 12, after V lost 1 base and J lost 7 bases. CDR1 is SGHRS, CDR2 YFSETQ, per germline. DNA for the CDR3: TGCGCCAGCAGCTTGACGCCAGGGGGCGCCCCAGGTGGCTACACCTTC. Amino acid sequence: CASSLTPGGAPGGYTF. Full variable domain (remainder filled in from reference TRBV5-1 and TRBJ1-2): KAGVTQTPRYLIKTRGQQVTLSCSPISGHRSVSWYQQTPGQGLQFLFEYFSETQRNKGNFPGRFSGRQFSNSRSEMNVSTLELGDSALYLCASSLTPGGAPGGYTFGSGTRLTVV.

The sample holds many counts of this clone. The chain is built from TRBV6-1 and TRBJ1-3; D call uncertain. Trimming took 6 bases from V and 2 from J, leaving 5 bases between them. This CDR3 comprises 12 residues. CDR1 MNHNS and CDR2 SASEGT come from the germline V gene. The CDR3 DNA follows: TGTGCCAGCAGCGAGACTGGAAACACCATATATTTT. This sequence encodes CASSETGNTIYF.

The chain combines TRBV5-6 with TRBJ2-3, with 9 nucleotides matching TRBD1. The CDR3 contains 15 residues. V was clipped by 6 bases and J by 5 bases; unmatched bases: 10. Germline loops: CDR1 SGHDT, CDR2 YYEEEE. The CDR3 nucleotides are TGTGCCAGCACACCGGGACAGGGTTTTGGAGATACGCAGTATTTT. This encodes CASTPGQGFGDTQYF.

This clone appeared a few times. This could be a read error, since a much larger clone is one nucleotide away. At the DNA level, this CDR3 is encoded by other sequences in the same sample as well. The chain combines TRBV7-9 with TRBJ2-7; D unclear. Between the trimmed V and J ends, which lost 3 bases and 0 bases, there was a span of 0 bases. CDR3 size: 11 residues. The germline CDR1 and CDR2 sequences are SEHNR and FQNEAQ (reference sequence). In nucleotides, the CDR3 is TGTGCCAGCAGCTTCTCCTACGAGCAGTACTTC. Its protein product is CASSFSYEQYF.

The rearrangement joins TRBV28 to TRBJ1-2; D unresolved. From germline, CDR1 is MDHEN and CDR2 SYDVKM. CDR3 size: 13 residues. Trimming removed 7 bases from V and 1 base from J, with 10 bases in between. The CDR3 protein is CASTLLGNYGYTF. The CDR3 region has the DNA TGTGCCAGCACCTTGCTGGGTAACTATGGCTACACCTTC.

This clone was recorded many times. This chain connects TRBV5-1 to TRBJ2-1, with unresolved D. Deletions cut 1 base from V and 10 bases from J, with 6 bases between. CDR1 SGHRS and CDR2 YFSETQ come from the germline V gene. The CDR3 is made up of 11 amino acids. Here the CDR3 DNA reads TGCGCCAGCAGCTTGAGTACAGAGCAGTTCTTC. Protein: CASSLSTEQFF.

The chain has TRBV7-8 and TRBJ2-1, with D perhaps given as TRBD1 or TRBD2 (5 bases each). This CDR3 has 17 residues. V was trimmed by 5 bases and J by 4 bases, leaving 21 bases between them. Germline CDR1 reads SGHVS; CDR2 reads FQNEAQ. The CDR3 nucleotides are TGTGCCAGCAGCCTTTATTCCGGGACGGGGATTTACAATGAGCAGTTCTTC. This gives the protein CASSLYSGTGIYNEQFF.

This clone was seen a handful of times. The chain carries TRBV10-1 and TRBJ2-7, with D perhaps matching TRBD1 (5 bases). CDR3 length equals 13 residues. In germline, CDR1 is WNHNN, CDR2 SYGVQD (reference sequence). Between the trimmed V and J ends, which lost 10 bases and 3 bases, there was a span of 16 bases. CDR3 bases: TGCGCCACCACCGGAACAGGCATCTACGAGCAGTACGTC. This sequence encodes CATTGTGIYEQYV.

The V call is TRBV6-1, the J call TRBJ2-7; 10 positions agree with TRBD1. Looked up from germline, CDR1 is MNHNS and CDR2 is SASEGT. Losses at the gene ends were 4 bases for V and 7 bases for J; bases not matched to a gene: 7. CDR3 size: 14 residues. The CDR3 sequence is CASSARQGAHEQYF. The CDR3 coding sequence is TGTGCCAGCAGTGCTCGACAGGGGGCGCATGAGCAGTACTTC.

In nucleotides, the CDR3 is TGTGCCAGCAGCGGGGGGCAGGGGGCAAGTCAGCCCCAGCATTTT. It is translated as CASSGGQGASQPQHF. The rearrangement uses TRBV6-1 and TRBJ1-5, with 8 bases that match TRBD1. CDR1 is MNHNS, CDR2 SASEGT, per germline. The junction had 10 bases not matched to a gene; V was cut back by 6 bases and J by 6 bases. The CDR3 extends over 15 amino acids.

There are a few counts of this clone. This chain uses TRBV5-4 with TRBJ1-2, with 7 bases aligning to TRBD1. CDR1 SGHNT and CDR2 YYREEE come from the germline V gene (reference sequence). Trimming took 6 bases from V and 1 from J; bases not matched to a gene: 6. This CDR3 is built from 14 residues. Written as DNA, the CDR3 is TGTGCCAGCACCCGACAGGGACATAACTATGGCTACACCTTC. It encodes CASTRQGHNYGYTF.